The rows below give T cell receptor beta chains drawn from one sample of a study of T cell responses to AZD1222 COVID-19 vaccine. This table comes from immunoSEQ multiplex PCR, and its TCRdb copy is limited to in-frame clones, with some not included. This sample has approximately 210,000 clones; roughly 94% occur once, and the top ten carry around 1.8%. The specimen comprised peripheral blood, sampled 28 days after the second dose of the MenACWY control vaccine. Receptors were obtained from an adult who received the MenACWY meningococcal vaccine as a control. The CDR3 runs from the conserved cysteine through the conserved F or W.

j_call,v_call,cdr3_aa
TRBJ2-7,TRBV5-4,CASSSRLSAYEQYF
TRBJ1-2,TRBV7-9,CASSSPDRASGYTF
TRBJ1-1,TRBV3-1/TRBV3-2,CASGQGNTEAFF
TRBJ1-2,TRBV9,CASSVAGTGFGYTF
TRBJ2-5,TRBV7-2,CASSLVGLQETQYF
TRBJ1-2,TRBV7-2,CASSRRSSNYGYTF
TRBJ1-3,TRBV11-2,CASSGGEIGENTIYF
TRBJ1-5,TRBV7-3,CASSYGRGQPQHF
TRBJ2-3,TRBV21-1,CASSTPPGDRGTDTQYF
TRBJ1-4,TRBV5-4,CASSLGAVEEKLFF
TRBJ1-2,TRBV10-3,CAISESQGIYGYTF
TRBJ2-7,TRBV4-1,CASSLLLGAAGQYF
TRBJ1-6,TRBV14,CASSQDEPSSYNSPLHF
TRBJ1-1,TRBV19,CASSIDGSPNTEAFF
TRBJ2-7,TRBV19,CASSRSASGSYEQYF
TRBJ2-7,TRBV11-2,CASSSTRQGKDHEQYF
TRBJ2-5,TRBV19,CASSIAGPQETQYF
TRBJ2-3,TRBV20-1,CSASERTGGSTDTQYF
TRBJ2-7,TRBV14,CASSSLGEQYF
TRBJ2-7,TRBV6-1,CASSGTTGAFSYEQYF
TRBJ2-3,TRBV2,CASSEGSDTQYF
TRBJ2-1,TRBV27,CASSFRRNEQFF
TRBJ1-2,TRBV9,CASSPRDLGGDYGYTF
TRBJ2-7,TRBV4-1,CASSQVGASSYEQYF
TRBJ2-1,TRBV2,CASSAEAGGPFEQFF
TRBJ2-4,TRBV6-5,CASRPRQGNIQYF
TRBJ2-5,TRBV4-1,CASSLGQAYQETQYF
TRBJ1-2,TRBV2,CASVGGKDGYTF
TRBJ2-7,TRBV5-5,CASSQLSGTLISF
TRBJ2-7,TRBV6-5,CASTSGQEIHEQYF
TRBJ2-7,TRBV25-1,CASSEEDRELYEQYF
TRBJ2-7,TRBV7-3,CASSLLPGEPYEQYF
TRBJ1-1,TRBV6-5,CASSYSPLGNTEAFF
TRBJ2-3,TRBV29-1,CSPTAGDTQYF
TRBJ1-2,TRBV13,CASSFYTSYGYTF
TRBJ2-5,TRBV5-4,CASSLEGSQETQYF
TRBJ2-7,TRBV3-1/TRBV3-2,CASSSDRGGSEQYF
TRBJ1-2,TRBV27,CASSLGRNYGYTF
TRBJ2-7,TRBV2,CASSELPRQRDDEQYF
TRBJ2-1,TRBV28,CASSPASGSYNEQFF
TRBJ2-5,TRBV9,CASSAGTAHRGETQYF
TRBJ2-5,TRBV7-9,CASSLGSGSPETQYF